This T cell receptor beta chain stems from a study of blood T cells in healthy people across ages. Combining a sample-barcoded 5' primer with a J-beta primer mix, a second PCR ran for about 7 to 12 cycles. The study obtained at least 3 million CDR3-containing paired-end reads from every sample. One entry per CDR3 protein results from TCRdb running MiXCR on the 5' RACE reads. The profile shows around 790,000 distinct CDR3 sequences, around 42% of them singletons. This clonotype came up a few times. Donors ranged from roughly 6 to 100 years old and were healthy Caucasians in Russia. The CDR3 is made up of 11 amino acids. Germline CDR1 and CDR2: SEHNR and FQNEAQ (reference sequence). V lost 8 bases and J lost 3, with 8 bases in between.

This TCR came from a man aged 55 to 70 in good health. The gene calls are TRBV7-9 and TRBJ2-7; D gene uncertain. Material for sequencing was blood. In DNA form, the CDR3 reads TGTGCCAGCGGGGTAGGCTACGAGCAGTACTTC. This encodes CASGVGYEQYF.